This T cell receptor beta chain was identified during a study of cytotoxic CD8 clonotypes in ibrutinib-treated CLL. V was cut by 3 bases and J by 0 bases, with 18 bases left in between. The CDR3 extends over 17 amino acids. From germline, CDR1 is KGHSH and CDR2 LQKENI. Sequencing was performed with immunoSEQ multiplex PCR; in TCRdb, only in-frame clones are kept and a portion is missing. Among about 330,000 clones listed, 67% were seen once. The sequence was obtained from a human donor with chronic lymphocytic leukemia. Sample: PBMCs, taken after 36 months of ibrutinib treatment. The chain recombines TRBV18 with TRBJ2-7, with unresolved D. The CDR3 sequence is CASSPRDLHLLSYEQYF. For the CDR3, the DNA is TGTGCCAGCTCACCCAGAGACTTGCACCTTCTCTCCTACGAGCAGTACTTC.